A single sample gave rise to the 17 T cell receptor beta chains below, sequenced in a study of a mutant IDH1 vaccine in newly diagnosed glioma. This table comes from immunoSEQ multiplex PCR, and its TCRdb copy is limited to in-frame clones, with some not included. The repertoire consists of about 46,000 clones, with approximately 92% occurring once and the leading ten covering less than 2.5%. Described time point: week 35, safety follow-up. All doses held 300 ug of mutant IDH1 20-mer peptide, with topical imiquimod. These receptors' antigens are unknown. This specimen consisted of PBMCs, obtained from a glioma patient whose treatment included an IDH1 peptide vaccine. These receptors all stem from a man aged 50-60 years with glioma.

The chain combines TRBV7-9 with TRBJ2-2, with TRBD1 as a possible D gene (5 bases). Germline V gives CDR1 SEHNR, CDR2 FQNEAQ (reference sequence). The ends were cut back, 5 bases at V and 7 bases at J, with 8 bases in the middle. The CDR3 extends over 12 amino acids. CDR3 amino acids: CASSTQGGELFF. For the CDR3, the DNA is TGTGCCAGCAGCACCCAGGGCGGGGAGCTGTTTTTT. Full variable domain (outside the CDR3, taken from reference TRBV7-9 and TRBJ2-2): DTGVSQNPRHKITKRGQNVTFRCDPISEHNRLYWYRQTLGQGPEFLTYFQNEAQLEKSRLLSDRFSAERPKGSFSTLEIQRTEQGDSAMYLCASSTQGGELFFGEGSRLTVL.

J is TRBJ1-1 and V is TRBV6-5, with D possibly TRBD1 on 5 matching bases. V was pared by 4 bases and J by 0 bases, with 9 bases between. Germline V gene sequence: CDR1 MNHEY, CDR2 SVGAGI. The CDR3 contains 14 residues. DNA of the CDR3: TGTGCCAGCAGTTTCCGACAGATGAACACTGAAGCTTTCTTT. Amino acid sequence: CASSFRQMNTEAFF.

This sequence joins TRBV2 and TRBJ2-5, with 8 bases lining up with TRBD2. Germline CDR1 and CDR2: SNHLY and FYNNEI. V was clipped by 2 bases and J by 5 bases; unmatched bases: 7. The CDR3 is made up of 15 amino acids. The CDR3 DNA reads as TGTGCCAGCAGTGAACTGGCGGGAGGCAAGGAGACCCAGTACTTC. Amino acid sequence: CASSELAGGKETQYF.

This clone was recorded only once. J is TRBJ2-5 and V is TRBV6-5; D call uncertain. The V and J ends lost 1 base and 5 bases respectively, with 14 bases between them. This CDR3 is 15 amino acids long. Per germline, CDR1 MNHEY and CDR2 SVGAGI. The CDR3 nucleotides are TGTGCCAGCAGTTACTGGGGTGGAAGGGCGGAGACCCAGTACTTC. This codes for CASSYWGGRAETQYF.

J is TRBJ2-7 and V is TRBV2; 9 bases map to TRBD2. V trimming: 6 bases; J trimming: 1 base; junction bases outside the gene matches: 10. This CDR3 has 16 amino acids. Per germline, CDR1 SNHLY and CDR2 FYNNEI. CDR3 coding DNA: TGTGCCAGCAGCGACCTCCCGACTAGCGGTTCCTACGAGCAGTACTTC. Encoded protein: CASSDLPTSGSYEQYF.

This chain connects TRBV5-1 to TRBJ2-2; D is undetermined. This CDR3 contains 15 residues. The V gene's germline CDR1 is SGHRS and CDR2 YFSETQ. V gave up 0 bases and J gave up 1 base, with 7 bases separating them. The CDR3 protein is CASSLATMNTGELFF. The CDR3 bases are TGCGCCAGCAGCTTGGCCACGATGAACACCGGGGAGCTGTTTTTT.

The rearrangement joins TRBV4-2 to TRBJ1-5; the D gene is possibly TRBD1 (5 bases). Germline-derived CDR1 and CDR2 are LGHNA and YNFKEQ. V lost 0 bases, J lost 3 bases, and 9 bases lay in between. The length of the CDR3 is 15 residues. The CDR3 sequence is CASSQDLGTNQPQHF. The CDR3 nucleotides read TGTGCCAGCAGCCAAGATTTGGGGACCAATCAGCCCCAGCATTTT.

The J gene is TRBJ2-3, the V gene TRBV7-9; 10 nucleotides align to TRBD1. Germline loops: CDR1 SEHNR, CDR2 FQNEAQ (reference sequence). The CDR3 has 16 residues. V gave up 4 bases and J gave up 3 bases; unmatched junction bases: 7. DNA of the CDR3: TGTGCCAGCAGCTATGGGACAGGGGTTGTAACAGATACGCAGTATTTT. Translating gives CASSYGTGVVTDTQYF.

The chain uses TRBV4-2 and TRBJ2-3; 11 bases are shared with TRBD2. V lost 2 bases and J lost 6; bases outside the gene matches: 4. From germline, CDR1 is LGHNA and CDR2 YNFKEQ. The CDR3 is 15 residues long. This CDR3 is CASSQSLAGGDTQYF. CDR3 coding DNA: TGTGCCAGCAGCCAAAGTTTAGCGGGAGGGGATACGCAGTATTTT.

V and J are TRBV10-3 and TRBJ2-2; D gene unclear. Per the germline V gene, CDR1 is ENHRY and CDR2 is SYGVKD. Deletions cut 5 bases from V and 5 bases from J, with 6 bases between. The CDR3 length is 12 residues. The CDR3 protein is CAISSATGELFF. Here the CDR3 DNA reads TGTGCCATCAGTTCAGCTACCGGGGAGCTGTTTTTT.

The CDR3 protein is CASSRSTGSEGAFF. In DNA, the CDR3 is TGTGCCAGCAGCCGATCGACAGGATCTGAAGGAGCTTTCTTT. The chain combines TRBV5-6 with TRBJ1-1; weak D call: TRBD1 (6 bases). V was shortened by 4 bases and J by 10 bases, with 20 bases between the two germline ends. Per germline, CDR1 SGHDT and CDR2 YYEEEE. The CDR3 has 14 residues.

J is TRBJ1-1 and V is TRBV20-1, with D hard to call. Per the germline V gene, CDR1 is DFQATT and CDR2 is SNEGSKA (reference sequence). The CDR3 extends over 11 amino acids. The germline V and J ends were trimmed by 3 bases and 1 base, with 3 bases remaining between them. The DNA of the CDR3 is TGCAGTGCTAGGAGGAACACTGAAGCTTTCTTT. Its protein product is CSARRNTEAFF.

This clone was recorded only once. DNA for the CDR3: TGTGCCAGCAGTTCCCGACTAGCGCCGCCCGTAAGCACAGATACGCAGTATTTT. It translates to CASSSRLAPPVSTDTQYF. This chain joins TRBV2 and TRBJ2-3; 8 bases match TRBD2. This CDR3 is built from 18 residues. Germline CDR1 SNHLY, CDR2 FYNNEI. After removal of 5 bases from V and 0 bases from J, the junction contained 13 bases not matched to a gene. The full variable domain, completed using reference TRBV2 and TRBJ2-3, is EPEVTQTPSHQVTQMGQEVILRCVPISNHLYFYWYRQILGQKVEFLVSFYNNEISEKSEIFDDQFSVERPDGSNFTLKIRSTKLEDSAMYFCASSSRLAPPVSTDTQYFGPGTRLTVL.

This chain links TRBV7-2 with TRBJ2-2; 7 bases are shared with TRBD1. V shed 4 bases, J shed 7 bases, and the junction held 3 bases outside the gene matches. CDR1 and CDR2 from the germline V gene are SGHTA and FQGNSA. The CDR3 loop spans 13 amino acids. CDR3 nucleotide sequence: TGTGCCAGCAGCTCCCAGGGGGTCGGGGAGCTGTTTTTT. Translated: CASSSQGVGELFF.

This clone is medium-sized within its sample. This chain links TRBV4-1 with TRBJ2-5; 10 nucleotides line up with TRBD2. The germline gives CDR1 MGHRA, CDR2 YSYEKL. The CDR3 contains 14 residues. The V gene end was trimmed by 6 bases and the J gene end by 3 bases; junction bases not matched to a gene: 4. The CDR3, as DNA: TGCGCCAGCAGAAAGCGGGAGGGCGAAGAGACCCAGTACTTC. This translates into CASRKREGEETQYF.

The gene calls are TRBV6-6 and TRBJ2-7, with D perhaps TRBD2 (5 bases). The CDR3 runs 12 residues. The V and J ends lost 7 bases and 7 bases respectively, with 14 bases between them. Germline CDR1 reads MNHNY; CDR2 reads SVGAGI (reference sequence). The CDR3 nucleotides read TGTGCCAGCACCGGAAGCGGCAGGGAGCAGTACTTC. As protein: CASTGSGREQYF.

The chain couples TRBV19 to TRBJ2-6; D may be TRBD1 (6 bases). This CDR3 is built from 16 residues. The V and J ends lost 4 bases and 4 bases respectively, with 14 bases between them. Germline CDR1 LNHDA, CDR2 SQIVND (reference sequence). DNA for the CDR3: TGTGCCAGTAGTAGAGGTTGGGGGCCCGGGGCCAACGTCCTGACTTTC. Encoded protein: CASSRGWGPGANVLTF.